A selection of T cell receptor beta chains follows, all from one sample in a study of blood T cell repertoires in COVID-19. Libraries were prepared by immunoSEQ multiplex PCR; TCRdb keeps only in-frame clonotypes and omits some of them. The sample has 55,000 or so clones, around four fifths seen once. The sample taken for sequencing was peripheral blood. Receptors were obtained from a man aged 25 to 45 with COVID-19, enrolled during active disease. The CDR3 runs from the conserved cysteine through the conserved F or W.

J gene,V gene,CDR3 protein
TRBJ2-3,TRBV2,CASSGNSGADTQYF
TRBJ1-5,TRBV6-2/TRBV6-3,CASSYAGPPQHF
TRBJ2-5,TRBV3-1/TRBV3-2,CASSQGGVSTPQETQYF
TRBJ2-1,TRBV18,CASSPRGQASYNEQFF
TRBJ2-7,TRBV3-1/TRBV3-2,CASSQDTSGYEQYF
TRBJ2-1,TRBV24-1,CATTGNYNEQFF
TRBJ2-7,TRBV7-2,CASSLGVGMWSSYEQYF
TRBJ2-3,TRBV2,CASSTTGTGFSDTQYF
TRBJ1-1,TRBV4-3,CASSQATRVWDTEAFF
TRBJ2-7,TRBV9,CASAPTSESSYEQYF
TRBJ1-2,TRBV12-5,CASGFGTGYSYGYTF
TRBJ1-1,TRBV11-3,CASSLGGGAGGKWDTEAFF
TRBJ2-5,TRBV23-1,CASSQSKDYPPGAQYF
TRBJ1-1,TRBV19,CASSIDKGGGVAFF
TRBJ1-2,TRBV6-1,CASSELHRALDSYTF
TRBJ1-6,TRBV6-5,CASSYSGTGRDSPLHF
TRBJ2-7,TRBV5-1,CASRSGTGPSVQYF
TRBJ2-7,TRBV30,CAWSARTSGSYQQYF
TRBJ2-1,TRBV5-1,CASSLEGTSGYNEQFF
TRBJ1-6,TRBV5-1,CASSRYPGRAGSYNSPLHF
TRBJ1-2,TRBV19,CASSMENYGYTF
TRBJ2-1,TRBV5-1,CASSGKPGQGASEQFF
TRBJ2-1,TRBV7-6,CASRASGRGNEQFF
TRBJ2-1,TRBV9,CASSGYQGTDEQFF